This T cell receptor (beta chain) stems from a study of cytomegalovirus exposure and HLA in healthy donors (dated 2017 in TCRdb). Regarding the study in general: An earlier analysis of around 600 of the donors reported about 290 Gb of sequence data and around 110 million unique TCR beta sequences from some 180 million T cells. Approximately 310 gigabases of sequencing data and about 92 million unique TCR sequences made up an early release that covered 500 to 700 HLA-typed donors. Of the 300 to 500 genotyped donors, 70% to 90% were placed in the genetic ancestry cluster associated with self-reported Caucasian donors. The aim of the study was to test whether cataloging public T cell receptors could identify signatures of past pathogen exposure. The study profiled the T cell repertoires of hundreds of subjects by immunosequencing and related them to cytomegalovirus serostatus. Besides the first cohort of roughly 660 subjects, a separate validation cohort made up of around 120 different subjects was used. The study combined high-throughput TCR immunosequencing, statistical association of individual TCRs with disease status, and machine learning to predict cytomegalovirus infection status. A later analysis re-analyzed previously published TCR beta repertoires from several hundred donors and added high-resolution HLA genotyping to study TCR occurrence patterns. Rather than drawing on any new phenotypic data, the later analysis identified candidate immune exposures from TCR beta sequences and the way those sequences occurred across donors. An earlier analysis of around 580 of the donors used high-throughput TCR beta sequencing to judge whether each TCR beta V gene segment behaved as functional or pseudogenic. Donor age, sex, ethnicity and CMV serostatus were collected together with the repertoire data. A later genetic analysis used genome-wide SNP genotypes for about 65% of the 666 donors, treating that subset as a discovery cohort. All discovery cohort repertoires had been generated on a single sequencing platform. Class I and class II HLA loci were covered by the typing at four-digit resolution. The number of donors typed differed by locus, with 629-630 for A, B, C, DRB1 and DQB1, around 560 for DQA1, approximately 570 for DPA1, and 472 for DPB1. Roughly five DR-DQ haplotypes were handled as single units for association and clustering because linkage in the cohort was strong. Among around 400 genotyped donors of the cohort, an average of around 250,000 unique TCR beta nucleotide sequences was sequenced per donor, of which about 18% were non-productive.

In regard to this clone: The antigen this receptor binds is unknown. Nothing much larger sits one base from this clone, and base qualities are not available.

The paper as a whole reports these results and caveats: Compared with equally common non-associated chains, HLA-associated TCR beta chains in a later analysis were more clonally expanded and had lower generation probabilities. A later analysis found that TCR association rates varied across HLA loci, with DRB1 alleles showing the most associated TCRs and HLA-C alleles the fewest. According to a later genetic analysis, donors in an Asian-associated ancestry cluster had fewer N-insertions in productive TCRs than the approximately 630-donor mean. An association between a missense DCLRE1C variant and V-gene and J-gene trimming of TCR beta chains was found in a later genetic analysis and replicated in an independent cohort. The study gave a list of about 150 TCR beta chains associated with cytomegalovirus. The authors suggested that the approach could potentially be extended to other disease states and immunological phenotypes. A later analysis associated some 17,000 TCR beta sequences with specific HLA alleles at a false discovery rate of 0.05. Cytomegalovirus status was reported to be diagnosed by the classifier with high specificity and sensitivity in both the original and validation cohorts. The 87-base-pair reads could not distinguish some IMGT-functional V segments, including TRBV6-2 and TRBV6-3, so those segments were excluded. A further reported finding was that TCR beta sequences accurately predicted the HLA-A and HLA-B alleles for most subjects in the first cohort. Broadly in line with IMGT annotations, most TCR beta V segments showed up in productive rearrangements about 87% or about 30% of the time in an earlier analysis of around 550 of the donors. Across donors, most TCR sequences were observed very rarely, whereas some public TCRs were present in many individuals. According to a later analysis, most CMV-associated TCR beta chains appeared to be HLA-restricted, and the HLA associations seemed to be driven largely by CMV exposure. When HLA alleles, especially DR and DQ, strongly co-occurred, attributing TCR associations to individual alleles was difficult. Because counts were too low, roughly 17 rarely observed V segments, including chromosome 9 orphons, were left out of the earlier analysis of about 500 of the donors. Because some donors lacked HLA typing at each locus, the association tests relied only on the typed subset. A group of highly shared sequence variants was considered likely to be a technical artifact of the sequencing pipeline. The only immune exposure information available for the cohort was CMV serostatus. A few of the identified cytomegalovirus-associated TCR beta chains were confirmed in vitro to be specific for cytomegalovirus antigens. Linkage disequilibrium might explain the correlated functional status among segregating V segments, but an unknown experimental factor could not be ruled out. Several of the top co-occurrence clusters appeared to be linked to parvovirus B19, influenza, CMV and Epstein-Barr virus, according to a later analysis. In this cohort, only TCR beta chains were sequenced, and detectable features were limited by the absence of alpha or paired-chain data. Presence/absence analyses assumed roughly uniform sequencing depth across donors, an assumption that may not hold.

From its cysteine to its phenylalanine, the CDR3 spans 14 amino acids. CDR3 DNA is the only sequence kept; it has 42 bases, read in frame from the first base. V lost 8 bases and J lost 5 bases, and the count of bases not matched to a germline gene is 10. Looking up the germline V gene yields CDR1 MDHEN and CDR2 SYDVKM. The cohort comprised 550 to 700 healthy bone marrow donors. Cohort members were all nominally healthy when sampled, although unrecorded immune exposures were likely present. The donor was CMV seropositive and belonged to the group of more than 250 seropositive cohort members. Every donor gave a peripheral blood sample, and the peripheral blood mononuclear cells from that sample were used for TCR beta sequencing. The Qiagen DNeasy Blood Extraction Kit was used to extract genomic DNA from the blood cell samples. To prepare the library, the immunoSEQ multiplex PCR assay was applied. For the multiplex PCR, a mixture combining 60 forward primers for TCR Vbeta segments and 13 reverse primers for TCR Jbeta segments was used. Amplification of the CDR3 region of rearranged TCR beta genes was performed with a multiplex PCR assay on genomic DNA. Amplified TCR beta libraries were sequenced as 87-base-pair reads on the Illumina HiSeq System. The paper's processing steps were these. Across the 670 or so repertoires, a later analysis counted some 80 million unique TCR beta chains, about 10 million of which were shared by at least two donors. A nearest-neighbor algorithm error-corrected the raw reads and collapsed the reads into unique sequences, merging closely related sequences to remove PCR and sequencing errors. V, D and J gene segments were assigned by aligning CDR3 sequences to IMGT reference sequences. For a sequence to be retained, a match of at least six nucleotides was required to both a V gene segment and a J gene segment. Rearrangements were called productive when the CDR3 lacked stop codons and stayed in frame with V and J; all others were non-productive. CDR3 was defined according to IMGT convention as the region running from the second conserved V-encoded cysteine to the conserved J-encoded phenylalanine. The earlier analysis of fewer than 750 of the donors excluded sequences that lacked an unambiguous match to a single V gene segment. In an earlier analysis of 450 to 700 of the donors, V segments were called functional above 56.7% productive rearrangements and were called segregating when the between-donor standard deviation exceeded 5%. A statistical classification framework was built for diagnosing cytomegalovirus status from the catalog of TCR beta chain sequences. V and J gene assignment, in a later analysis, came from comparing TCR nucleotide sequences with IMGT/GENE-DB human TR gene sequences. Using the TCRdist pipeline, a later analysis assigned CDR3 sequences along with most-parsimonious VDJ recombination scenarios. In a later analysis, every TCR beta chain was defined by the combination of its CDR3 amino acid sequence and its V-gene family, and reads without a unique V-gene family were dropped. To address suspected cross-contamination and a sequencing artifact, a later analysis removed a few hundred highly shared, low-generation-probability nucleotide sequences. For each public chain, a later analysis derived a clonal expansion index from normalized ranks of inferred template counts within each repertoire. A later analysis computed generation probabilities with a VDJ recombination model fitted to out-of-frame rearrangements, and checked the results against IGoR. A later analysis scored TCR-TCR, TCR-HLA and TCR-CMV co-occurrence with hypergeometric tests, applying a repertoire-size bias correction to TCR pairs. To estimate false discovery rates, a later analysis permuted the HLA or CMV assignments 20 times. In a later analysis, co-occurring TCRs were grouped using DBSCAN, and TCRdist sequence similarity was added for clustering within HLA-allele-positive subsets. Co-occurrence clustering excluded repertoires with fewer than 30,000 or more than 120,000 public chains, plus five with anomalous nucleotide sharing. The source is immuneACCESS, and TCRdb retained only in-frame sequences with V and J called. Part of the clones is not carried over; for the studies checked, unresolved V genes explain less than half of this, and the remainder is unexplained. The D gene and trimming were derived from the DNA, and the V and J assignments and clone size from that table. A total of some 150,000 clones appear in this sample, roughly 78% of them only once. Over 2.5% of the sample belongs to the ten largest clones.

The specimen sequenced was PBMCs. The TCR comes from a man between 40 and 49 years old in good health and CMV-seropositive. The chain was built from TRBV28 and TRBJ1-1; 8 middle bases align to TRBD1. The nucleotide sequence is TGTGCCAGCGGTGGAATGGACAGGGTGACTGAAGCTTTCTTT. Its protein reads: CASGGMDRVTEAFF.